The 2 T cell receptor beta chains below were found in one sample sequenced in a study of spatial heterogeneity in lung cancer. Time point here: sample taken at primary tumor resection. TCRdb redid the calling of the 5' RACE reads with MiXCR, one entry per CDR3 protein. The repertoire has approximately 66,000 distinct CDR3 sequences, 6.3% of them found once; the top ten carry roughly 15%. The source material was PBMCs, sampled at surgery. The receptors here all came from a female donor with early-stage non-small cell lung cancer.

This clonotype is judged medium-sized. This chain links TRBV14 with TRBJ2-7; D is uncertain. In germline, CDR1 is SGHDN, CDR2 FVKESK. The CDR3 totals 11 residues. V dropped 4 bases and J dropped 7 bases, with 8 bases sitting between them. The CDR3 reads CASSLLGEQYF. The CDR3 DNA sequence: TGTGCCAGCAGCCTGCTTGGTGAGCAGTACTTC.

The chain is built from TRBV6-5 and TRBJ1-2; no clear D. V lost 5 bases, J lost 0 bases, and 7 bases lay in between. Per the germline V gene, CDR1 is MNHEY and CDR2 is SVGAGI. The CDR3 spans 13 residues. The CDR3 region has the DNA TGTGCCAGCAGTGTCGTAGCTAACTATGGCTACACCTTC. Its translation: CASSVVANYGYTF.